Following are 24 T cell receptor beta chains from one sample sequenced in a study of shared clonotypes between healthy human individuals (dated by TCRdb to about 2020). The receptor library was made with the immunoSEQ multiplex PCR assay. Not all clones reach the TCRdb copy of this immuneACCESS table, which keeps in-frame sequences only. Checked studies attribute under half of the gap to unresolved V genes and leave the rest unexplained. For this sample the table gives 600,000 to 750,000 clones, of which roughly two thirds were detected only once. Around 1.8% of the sample rests with the top ten. Input material: memory CD4+ T cells sorted from blood. The cell subset or site label, as the study defines it: CD45RA-negative fraction. These receptors were obtained from a woman in her twenties or thirties in good health.

The chain recombines TRBV5-1 with TRBJ2-3; 8 nucleotides match TRBD1. V shed 4 bases and J 0 bases; nucleotides not matched to a gene: 7. CDR3 size: 16 residues. Germline V gene sequence: CDR1 SGHRS, CDR2 YFSETQ. CDR3 in DNA: TGCGCCAGCAGCAACAACAGGGGGACTAGCACAGATACGCAGTATTTT. Translation: CASSNNRGTSTDTQYF.

V is TRBV5-1 and J is TRBJ2-3; D may be TRBD2 (5 bases). The CDR3 extends over 15 amino acids. V shed 4 bases and J shed 6 bases, with 18 bases lying between them. The germline CDR1 and CDR2 sequences are SGHRS and YFSETQ. CDR3 DNA: TGCGCCAGCAGCCCCGGCGCGAGGGATGGCGATACGCAGTATTTT. Its protein product is CASSPGARDGDTQYF.

The rearrangement uses TRBV20-1 and TRBJ2-3; D ambiguous. Germline assignment: CDR1 DFQATT and CDR2 SNEGSKA (reference sequence). V dropped 5 bases and J dropped 2 bases, with 5 bases sitting between them. The CDR3 sequence is 11 residues long. The CDR3 loop reads CSAGHTDTQYF. As DNA, the CDR3 is TGCAGTGCTGGCCACACAGATACGCAGTATTTT.

A single count supports this clone. The genes are TRBV16 and TRBJ2-5; D gene ambiguous. Germline V gene lookup returns CDR1 KGHSY and CDR2 FQNENV. The CDR3 runs to 13 residues. Trimming shortened V by 4 bases and J by 1 base, and 7 bases separated the two germline ends. Here the CDR3 reads CASSPTRQETQYF. CDR3 DNA sequence: TGTGCCAGCAGCCCCACCCGCCAAGAGACCCAGTACTTC.

The genes are TRBV28 and TRBJ2-3; D might be TRBD1 (6 bases). Germline assignment: CDR1 MDHEN and CDR2 SYDVKM. Trimming shortened V by 5 bases and J by 6 bases, and 15 bases separated the two germline ends. CDR3 length: 14 amino acids. CDR3 region: CASSNPLQGDTQYF. CDR3 DNA sequence: TGTGCCAGCAGTAACCCCCTTCAGGGGGATACGCAGTATTTT.

The V and J genes are TRBV15 and TRBJ1-5; possibly TRBD1 for D (6 bases). The CDR3 is 14 amino acids. Deletions cut 0 bases from V and 5 bases from J, with 8 bases between. Germline assignment: CDR1 LNHNV and CDR2 YYDKDF (reference sequence). In nucleotides, the CDR3 is TGTGCCACCAGCAGAGATAGGGGGGATCAGCCCCAGCATTTT. Translation gives CATSRDRGDQPQHF.

The V and J genes are TRBV11-3 and TRBJ2-5; the D gene is possibly TRBD2 (6 bases). Germline CDR1 reads SGHNT; CDR2 reads YENEEA. V was pared by 3 bases and J by 4 bases, with 9 bases between. The CDR3 runs 13 residues. The CDR3 here is CASSFSSVETQYF. The CDR3 DNA follows: TGTGCCAGCAGCTTCTCTAGCGTAGAGACCCAGTACTTC.

A few counts support this clone. This chain uses TRBV28 with TRBJ1-1, with D possibly TRBD1 on 6 matching bases. This CDR3 spans 15 amino acids. From germline, CDR1 is MDHEN and CDR2 SYDVKM. The V end lost 6 bases, the J end lost 1 base, and 15 bases lay between the germline ends. For the CDR3, the DNA is TGTGCCAGCAGGACCCGACGCAGGGGGAACACTGAAGCTTTCTTT. It translates to CASRTRRRGNTEAFF.

The chain uses TRBV14 and TRBJ2-2; 7 bases map to TRBD2. Germline V gene data show CDR1 as SGHDN and CDR2 as FVKESK. The length of the CDR3 is 16 residues. The J segment lost 4 bases and the V segment lost 0 bases, leaving 5 bases of the junction unmatched. DNA of the CDR3: TGTGCCAGCAGCCAAGACAGTGGGACTATCACCGGGGAGCTGTTTTTT. This translates into CASSQDSGTITGELFF. Looking up the rest from reference TRBV14 and TRBJ2-2 gives the full variable domain: EAGVTQFPSHSVIEKGQTVTLRCDPISGHDNLYWYRRVMGKEIKFLLHFVKESKQDESGMPNNRFLAERTGGTYSTLKVQPAELEDSGVYFCASSQDSGTITGELFFGEGSRLTVL.

The V and J genes are TRBV7-8 and TRBJ1-4; the D is unclear. The germline V gene encodes CDR1 SGHVS and CDR2 FQNEAQ. V was pared by 1 base and J by 10 bases, with 16 bases between. This CDR3 has 15 amino acids. CDR3 nucleotides: TGTGCCAGCAGCTTAGGAGGGTATCAGTTCGGAAAACTGTTTTTT. It translates to CASSLGGYQFGKLFF.

This clone turned up a few times. This chain joins TRBV5-1 and TRBJ2-1, with TRBD2 matching 10 bases. Germline trimming cut 4 bases from V and 6 bases from J; bases unmatched to any gene: 10. The CDR3 covers 16 residues. Germline V CDR1 and CDR2: SGHRS, YFSETQ. The CDR3 region is CASSGQREGLLNEQFF. The CDR3, as DNA: TGCGCCAGCAGCGGCCAGCGGGAGGGTTTACTCAATGAGCAGTTCTTC.

The gene calls are TRBV18 and TRBJ2-7, with TRBD1 matching over 9 bases. V lost 3 bases and J lost 5; bases outside the gene matches: 8. The CDR3 loop spans 15 amino acids. CDR1 and CDR2 from the germline V gene are KGHSH and LQKENI. Here the CDR3 DNA reads TGTGCCAGCTCACCCGGGACAGGGAATGTTCACGAGCAGTACTTC. The encoded protein is CASSPGTGNVHEQYF.

The V gene is TRBV7-2, the J gene TRBJ1-3; D is unresolved. The germline V gene has CDR1 SGHTA and CDR2 FQGNSA. The CDR3 has 17 amino acids. V lost 5 bases to trimming and J lost 0 bases, with 17 bases between them. CDR3 sequence reads: CASSPHPWGSSGNTIYF. The DNA of the CDR3 is TGTGCCAGCAGCCCCCACCCTTGGGGAAGCTCTGGAAACACCATATATTTT.

This chain joins TRBV19 and TRBJ2-4; D uncertain. V lost 3 bases to trimming and J lost 4 bases, with 19 bases between them. The CDR3 is 17 amino acids. Per the germline V gene, CDR1 is LNHDA and CDR2 is SQIVND (reference sequence). CDR3 sequence reads: CASSIVATQVQKNIQYF. For the CDR3, the DNA is TGTGCCAGTAGTATCGTCGCCACTCAGGTGCAGAAAAACATTCAGTACTTC.

The chain combines TRBV6-1 with TRBJ2-1; the match to TRBD2 covers 10 bases. There are 15 residues in the CDR3. V lost 6 bases, J lost 6 bases, and 8 bases stayed unmatched. Per the germline V gene, CDR1 is MNHNS and CDR2 is SASEGT. The CDR3 coding sequence is TGTGCCAGCAGACCCGGGACTAGCGAGGTCAATGAGCAGTTCTTC. This codes for CASRPGTSEVNEQFF.

The genes are TRBV19 and TRBJ2-7; tentatively, D is TRBD1 (6 bases). The CDR3 length is 14 residues. The germline gives CDR1 LNHDA, CDR2 SQIVND (reference sequence). V dropped 9 bases and J dropped 4 bases, with 19 bases sitting between them. In DNA, the CDR3 is TGTGCCAGCTCCGGTTTGGGGGCCAGGTACGAGCAGTACTTC. Translating gives CASSGLGARYEQYF.

The chain has TRBV4-1 and TRBJ2-1; unclear D gene. The CDR3 is made up of 17 amino acids. CDR1 MGHRA and CDR2 YSYEKL come from the germline V gene. V was cut by 3 bases and J by 9 bases, with 24 bases left in between. The CDR3 DNA sequence: TGCGCCAGCAGCCAGACTGGCCCCCCAAGAACGGTCGCTGAGCAGTTCTTC. Protein: CASSQTGPPRTVAEQFF.

This clone has a count of ten or more. The chain is built from TRBV6-1 and TRBJ2-2; 7 bases align to TRBD1. The CDR3 totals 14 residues. The ends lost 10 bases at V and 6 bases at J; junction bases unmatched: 11. CDR1 is MNHNS and CDR2 is SASEGT in the germline V gene. The CDR3 DNA is TGTGCCACCCAGAAGACAGGGATGGCCGGGGAGCTGTTTTTT. It is translated as CATQKTGMAGELFF.

The chain uses TRBV5-6 and TRBJ2-2, with D perhaps matching TRBD2 (6 bases). V was cut by 4 bases and J by 1 base, with 11 bases left in between. The CDR3 is 15 amino acids. Germline CDR1 and CDR2: SGHDT and YYEEEE. CDR3 loop: CASSLIGRNTGELFF. CDR3 in DNA: TGTGCCAGCAGCCTGATCGGGAGGAACACCGGGGAGCTGTTTTTT.

The chain joins TRBV4-2 to TRBJ2-1; TRBD2 matches 13 bases. This CDR3 is built from 15 residues. Germline values: CDR1 LGHNA, CDR2 YNFKEQ. V shed 4 bases, J shed 8 bases, and the junction held 5 bases outside the gene matches. This chain's CDR3 is CASSPTSGGRDEQFF. CDR3 bases: TGTGCCAGCAGCCCGACTAGCGGGGGGAGGGATGAGCAGTTCTTC.

This chain joins TRBV28 and TRBJ2-7; no firm D call. Trimming removed 9 bases at V and 7 bases at J, with 13 bases between. Per germline, CDR1 MDHEN and CDR2 SYDVKM. The CDR3 is 11 residues long. In DNA form, the CDR3 reads TGTGCCAGTGCTAACGGTCGGGAGCAGTACTTC. Translating gives CASANGREQYF. The complete variable domain, with remaining parts taken from reference TRBV28 and TRBJ2-7, reads DVKVTQSSRYLVKRTGEKVFLECVQDMDHENMFWYRQDPGLGLRLIYFSYDVKMKEKGDIPEGYSVSREKKERFSLILESASTNQTSMYLCASANGREQYFGPGTRLTVT.

The chain couples TRBV29-1 to TRBJ2-5; D remains unclear. V shed 6 bases and J shed 9 bases, with 11 bases lying between them. From germline, CDR1 is SQVTM and CDR2 ANQGSEA. There are 10 residues in the CDR3. DNA for the CDR3: TGCAGCGTGCAGAATGGGGCCCAGTACTTC. Translated, it gives CSVQNGAQYF.

The V and J genes are TRBV7-2 and TRBJ1-4; 8 positions agree with TRBD1. Per germline, CDR1 SGHTA and CDR2 FQGNSA. V lost 8 bases and J lost 5; bases outside the gene matches: 7. This CDR3 has 14 amino acids. The DNA of the CDR3 is TGTGCCAGCGGAAGGACAGGGCGGAATGAAAAACTGTTTTTT. Translation: CASGRTGRNEKLFF.

The V gene is TRBV10-1, the J gene TRBJ2-1; TRBD2 might be the D (6 bases). Germline assignment: CDR1 WNHNN and CDR2 SYGVQD (reference sequence). Trimming removed 0 bases at V and 13 bases at J, with 13 bases between. The CDR3 runs 13 residues. The CDR3 sequence is CASSESGLRIQFF. The CDR3 DNA reads TGCGCCAGCAGTGAGTCGGGACTCCGAATCCAGTTCTTC.